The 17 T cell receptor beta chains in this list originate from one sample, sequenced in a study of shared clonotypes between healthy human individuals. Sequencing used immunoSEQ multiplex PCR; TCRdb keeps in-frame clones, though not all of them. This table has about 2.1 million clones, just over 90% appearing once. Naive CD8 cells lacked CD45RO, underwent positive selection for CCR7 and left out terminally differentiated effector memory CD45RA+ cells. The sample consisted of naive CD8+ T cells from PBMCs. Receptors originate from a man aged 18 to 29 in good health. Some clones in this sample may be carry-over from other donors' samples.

Here the CDR3 reads CASSTSGGGSDEQYF. CDR3 in DNA: TGTGCCAGTAGTACCAGCGGAGGGGGGTCTGACGAGCAGTACTTC. The genes are TRBV19 and TRBJ2-7; D is possibly TRBD1 or TRBD2 (6 bases each). The germline V gene encodes CDR1 LNHDA and CDR2 SQIVND (reference sequence). This CDR3 spans 15 amino acids. V lost 4 bases and J 5 bases, leaving 18 bases between the germline ends.

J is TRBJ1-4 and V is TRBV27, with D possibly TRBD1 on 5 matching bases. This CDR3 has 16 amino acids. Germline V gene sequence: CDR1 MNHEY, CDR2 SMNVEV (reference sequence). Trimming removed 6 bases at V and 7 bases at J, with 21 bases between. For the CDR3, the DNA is TGTGCCAGCAGGCGCACACAGGAACCTTTGACTGAAAAACTGTTTTTT. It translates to CASRRTQEPLTEKLFF. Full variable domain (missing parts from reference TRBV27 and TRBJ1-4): EAQVTQNPRYLITVTGKKLTVTCSQNMNHEYMSWYRQDPGLGLRQIYYSMNVEVTDKGDVPEGYKVSRKEKRNFPLILESPSPNQTSLYFCASRRTQEPLTEKLFFGSGTQLSVL.

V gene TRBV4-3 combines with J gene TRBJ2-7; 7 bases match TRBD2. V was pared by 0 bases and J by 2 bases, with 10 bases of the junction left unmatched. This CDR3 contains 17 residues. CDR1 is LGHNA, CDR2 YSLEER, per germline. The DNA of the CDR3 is TGCGCCAGCAGCCAAGAGTTGTCGGCGGGAGTTCCCTACGAGCAGTACTTC. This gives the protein CASSQELSAGVPYEQYF.

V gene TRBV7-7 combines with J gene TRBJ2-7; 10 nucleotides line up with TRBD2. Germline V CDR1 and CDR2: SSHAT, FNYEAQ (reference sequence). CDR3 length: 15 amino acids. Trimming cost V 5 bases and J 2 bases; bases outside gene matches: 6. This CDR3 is CASSPGAGGTYEQYF. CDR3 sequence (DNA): TGTGCCAGCAGCCCTGGAGCGGGGGGGACCTACGAGCAGTACTTC.

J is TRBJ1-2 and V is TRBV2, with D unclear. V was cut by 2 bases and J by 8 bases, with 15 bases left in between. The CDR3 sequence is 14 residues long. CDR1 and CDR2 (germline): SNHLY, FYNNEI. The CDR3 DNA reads TGTGCCAGCAGTGAAACCTCCTCTTCCATCGGCTACACCTTC. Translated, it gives CASSETSSSIGYTF.

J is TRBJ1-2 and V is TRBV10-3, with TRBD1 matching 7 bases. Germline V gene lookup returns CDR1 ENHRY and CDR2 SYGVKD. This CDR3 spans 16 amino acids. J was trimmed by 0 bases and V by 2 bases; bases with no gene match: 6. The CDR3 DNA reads TGTGCCATCAGTGAGCCCCGGGACAGCTCTAACTATGGCTACACCTTC. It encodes CAISEPRDSSNYGYTF.

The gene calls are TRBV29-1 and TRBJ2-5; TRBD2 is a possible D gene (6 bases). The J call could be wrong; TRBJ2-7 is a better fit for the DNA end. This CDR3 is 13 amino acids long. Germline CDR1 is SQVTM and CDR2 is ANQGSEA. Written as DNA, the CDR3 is TGCAGCGTTGAACAAGGACTAACCTACGAGCAGTACTTC. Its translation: CSVEQGLTYEQYF.

This CDR3 is CSASPDNEQFF. In DNA, the CDR3 is TGCAGCGCCAGTCCTGACAATGAGCAGTTCTTC. This chain links TRBV29-1 with TRBJ2-1; D ambiguous. The CDR3 consists of 11 residues. The germline V gene encodes CDR1 SQVTM and CDR2 ANQGSEA. Trimming took 7 bases from V and 5 from J, leaving 9 bases between them.

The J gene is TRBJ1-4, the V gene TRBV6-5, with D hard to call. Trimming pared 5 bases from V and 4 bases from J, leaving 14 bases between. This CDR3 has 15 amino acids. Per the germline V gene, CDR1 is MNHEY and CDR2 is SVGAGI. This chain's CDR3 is CASSPWRAINEKLFF. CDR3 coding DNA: TGTGCCAGCAGTCCGTGGCGAGCGATTAATGAAAAACTGTTTTTT.

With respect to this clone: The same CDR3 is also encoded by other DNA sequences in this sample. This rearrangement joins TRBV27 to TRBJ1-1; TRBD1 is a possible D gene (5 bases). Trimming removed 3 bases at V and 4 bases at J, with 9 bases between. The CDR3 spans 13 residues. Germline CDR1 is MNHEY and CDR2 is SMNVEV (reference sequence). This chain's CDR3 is CASSLSRATEAFF. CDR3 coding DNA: TGTGCCAGCAGTTTGAGCAGGGCCACTGAAGCTTTCTTT.

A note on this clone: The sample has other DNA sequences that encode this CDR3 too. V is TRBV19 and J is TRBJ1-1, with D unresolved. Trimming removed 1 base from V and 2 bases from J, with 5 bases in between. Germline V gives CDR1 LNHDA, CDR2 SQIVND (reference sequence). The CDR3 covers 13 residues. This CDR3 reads CASSIARNTEAFF. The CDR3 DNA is TGTGCCAGTAGTATAGCCAGAAACACTGAAGCTTTCTTT. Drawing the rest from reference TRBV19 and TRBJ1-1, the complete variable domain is DGGITQSPKYLFRKEGQNVTLSCEQNLNHDAMYWYRQDPGQGLRLIYYSQIVNDFQKGDIAEGYSVSREKKESFPLTVTSAQKNPTAFYLCASSIARNTEAFFGQGTRLTVV.

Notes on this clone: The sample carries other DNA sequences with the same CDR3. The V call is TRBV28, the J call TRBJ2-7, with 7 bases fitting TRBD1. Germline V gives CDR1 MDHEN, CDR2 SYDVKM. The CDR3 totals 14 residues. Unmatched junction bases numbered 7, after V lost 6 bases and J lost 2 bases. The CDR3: CASSSGTETYEQYF. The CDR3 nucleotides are TGTGCCAGCAGCTCCGGGACAGAAACCTACGAGCAGTACTTC.

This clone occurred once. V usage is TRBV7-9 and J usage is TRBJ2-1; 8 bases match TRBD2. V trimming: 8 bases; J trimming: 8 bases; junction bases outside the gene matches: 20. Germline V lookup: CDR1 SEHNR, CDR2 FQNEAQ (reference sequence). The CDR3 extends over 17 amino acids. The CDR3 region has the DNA TGTGCCAGCTTTCCGGTTCTCGGGAGGGCCGAGTTGGATGAGCAGTTCTTC. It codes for CASFPVLGRAELDEQFF. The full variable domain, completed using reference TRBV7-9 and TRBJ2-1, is DTGVSQNPRHKITKRGQNVTFRCDPISEHNRLYWYRQTLGQGPEFLTYFQNEAQLEKSRLLSDRFSAERPKGSFSTLEIQRTEQGDSAMYLCASFPVLGRAELDEQFFGPGTRLTVL.

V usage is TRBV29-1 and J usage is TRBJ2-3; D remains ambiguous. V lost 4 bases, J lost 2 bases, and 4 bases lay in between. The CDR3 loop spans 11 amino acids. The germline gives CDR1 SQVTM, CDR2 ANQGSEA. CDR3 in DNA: TGCAGCGTTGCCTCCACAGATACGCAGTATTTT. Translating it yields CSVASTDTQYF.

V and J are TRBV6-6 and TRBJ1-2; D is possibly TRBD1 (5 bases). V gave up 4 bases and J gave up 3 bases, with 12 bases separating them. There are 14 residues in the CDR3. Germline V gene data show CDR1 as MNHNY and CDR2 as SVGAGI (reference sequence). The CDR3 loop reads CASSFSGFHYGYTF. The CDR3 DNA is TGTGCCAGCAGTTTTTCAGGGTTCCACTATGGCTACACCTTC.

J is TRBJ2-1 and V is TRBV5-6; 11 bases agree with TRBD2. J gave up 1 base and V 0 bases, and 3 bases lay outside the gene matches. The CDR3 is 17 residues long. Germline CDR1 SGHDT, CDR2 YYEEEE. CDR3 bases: TGTGCCAGCAGCTTGGCCCGACTAGCGGGGTCCTACAATGAGCAGTTCTTC. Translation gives CASSLARLAGSYNEQFF.

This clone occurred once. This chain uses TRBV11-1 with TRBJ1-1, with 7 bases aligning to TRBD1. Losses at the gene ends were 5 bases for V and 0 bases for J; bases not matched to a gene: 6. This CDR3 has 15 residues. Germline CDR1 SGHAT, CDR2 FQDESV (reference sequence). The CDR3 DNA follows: TGTGCCAGCAGCCCGAGACAGGGAATGAACACTGAAGCTTTCTTT. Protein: CASSPRQGMNTEAFF.